This T cell receptor beta chain is drawn from a study of T cells after yellow fever vaccination. They built TCR cDNA with 5'RACE template switching, a step that put in a universal primer site and UMIs. TCRdb passed the 5' RACE reads through MiXCR, listing each CDR3 protein once. The table lists 300,000 or so distinct CDR3 sequences, 13% of them singletons. The CDR3 runs to 15 residues. The V segment lost 4 bases and the J segment 1 base; nucleotides outside the gene matches: 3. CDR1 and CDR2 from the germline V gene are MDHEN and SYDVKM. This clonotype was found many times. Antigen unknown. The study, taken as a whole, reports: Peaking faster, on day 5 versus 15, the secondary response was nonetheless weaker. There was a small share of clonotypes that showed up in both the CD4 and CD8 compartments. Contamination by abundant bulk-population clonotypes could be present in FACS-sorted repertoires.

The sequences come from CD4+ T cells sorted from PBMCs, collected 45 days after the yellow fever booster vaccination. The V call is TRBV28, the J call TRBJ2-3; TRBD2 aligns across 9 bases. The clonotype originates from a man under 40 who received the YFV17D yellow fever vaccine. CDR3 protein: CASSSPSGGTDTQYF. CDR3 nucleotides: TGTGCCAGCAGTTCCCCTAGCGGGGGCACAGATACGCAGTATTTT.